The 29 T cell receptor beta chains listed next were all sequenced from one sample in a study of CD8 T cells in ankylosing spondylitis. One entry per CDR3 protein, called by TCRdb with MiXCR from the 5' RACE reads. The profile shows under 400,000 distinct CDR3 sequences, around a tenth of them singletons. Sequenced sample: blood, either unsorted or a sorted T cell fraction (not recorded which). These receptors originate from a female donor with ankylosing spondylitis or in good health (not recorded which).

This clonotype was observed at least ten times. CDR3 in amino acids: CATMRLAGDNEQFF. The CDR3 DNA reads TGTGCCACCATGAGACTAGCGGGCGACAATGAGCAGTTCTTC. This rearrangement joins TRBV6-2 or TRBV6-3 to TRBJ2-1, with TRBD2 matching over 10 bases. Trimming cost V 10 bases and J 5 bases; bases outside gene matches: 8. CDR3 size: 14 residues. Germline lookup yields CDR1 MNHEY and CDR2 SVGEGT.

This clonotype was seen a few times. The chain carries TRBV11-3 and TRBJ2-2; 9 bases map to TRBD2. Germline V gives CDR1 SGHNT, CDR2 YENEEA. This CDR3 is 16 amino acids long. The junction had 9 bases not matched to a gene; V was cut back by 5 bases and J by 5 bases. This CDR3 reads CASSPQAGGLTGELFF. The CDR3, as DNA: TGTGCCAGCAGCCCCCAAGCGGGGGGCCTAACCGGGGAGCTGTTTTTT.

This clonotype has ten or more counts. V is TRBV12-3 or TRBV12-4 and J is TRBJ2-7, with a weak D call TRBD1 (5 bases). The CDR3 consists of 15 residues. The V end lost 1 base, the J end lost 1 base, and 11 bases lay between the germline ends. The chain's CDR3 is CASSLEGMVSYEQYF. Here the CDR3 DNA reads TGTGCCAGCAGTTTAGAGGGGATGGTATCCTACGAGCAGTACTTC.

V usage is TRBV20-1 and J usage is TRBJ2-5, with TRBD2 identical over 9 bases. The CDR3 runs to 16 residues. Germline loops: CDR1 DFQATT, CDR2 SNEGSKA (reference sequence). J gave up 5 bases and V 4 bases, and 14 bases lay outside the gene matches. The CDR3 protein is CSANRNPGTSKETQYF. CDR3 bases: TGCAGTGCTAACCGAAACCCCGGGACTAGCAAGGAGACCCAGTACTTC.

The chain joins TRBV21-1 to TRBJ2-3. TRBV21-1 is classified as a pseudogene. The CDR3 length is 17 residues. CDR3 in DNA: TGTGCCAGCAGCAAAGTACGACTCCGGACTAGCACAGATACGCAGTATTTT. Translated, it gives CASSKVRLRTSTDTQYF.

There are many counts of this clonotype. CDR3 region: CASSLWPTGQYGYTF. As DNA, the CDR3 is TGTGCCAGCAGTTTATGGCCGACAGGACAATATGGCTACACCTTC. This rearrangement joins TRBV27 to TRBJ1-2, with TRBD1 as a possible D gene (6 bases). CDR3 length: 15 residues. In germline, CDR1 is MNHEY, CDR2 SMNVEV (reference sequence). V lost 1 base and J 5 bases, leaving 14 bases between the germline ends.

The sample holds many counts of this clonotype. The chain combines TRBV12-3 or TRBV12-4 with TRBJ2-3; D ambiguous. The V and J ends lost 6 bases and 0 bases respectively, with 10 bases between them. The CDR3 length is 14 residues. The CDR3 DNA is TGTGCCAGCAGAAGTTCCGCTAGCACAGATACGCAGTATTTT. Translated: CASRSSASTDTQYF.

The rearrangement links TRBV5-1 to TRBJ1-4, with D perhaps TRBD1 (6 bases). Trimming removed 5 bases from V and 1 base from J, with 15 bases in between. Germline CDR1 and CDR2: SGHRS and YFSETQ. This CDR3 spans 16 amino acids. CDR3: CASRQGQTVTNEKLFF. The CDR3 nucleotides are TGCGCCAGCAGACAAGGACAGACCGTAACTAATGAAAAACTGTTTTTT.

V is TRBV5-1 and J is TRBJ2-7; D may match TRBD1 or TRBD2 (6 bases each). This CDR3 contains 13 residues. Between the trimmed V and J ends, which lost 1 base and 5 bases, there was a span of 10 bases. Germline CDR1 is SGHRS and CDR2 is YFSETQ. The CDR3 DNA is TGCGCCAGCAGCTTGCGGGGGCCAAACGAGCAGTACTTC. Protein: CASSLRGPNEQYF.

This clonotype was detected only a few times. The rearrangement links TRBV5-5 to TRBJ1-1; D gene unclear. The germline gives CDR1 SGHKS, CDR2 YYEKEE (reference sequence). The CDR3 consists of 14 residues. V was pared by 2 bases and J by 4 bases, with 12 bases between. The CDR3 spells CASSLPGGSTEAFF. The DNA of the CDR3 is TGTGCCAGCAGCTTACCCGGAGGGAGCACTGAAGCTTTCTTT.

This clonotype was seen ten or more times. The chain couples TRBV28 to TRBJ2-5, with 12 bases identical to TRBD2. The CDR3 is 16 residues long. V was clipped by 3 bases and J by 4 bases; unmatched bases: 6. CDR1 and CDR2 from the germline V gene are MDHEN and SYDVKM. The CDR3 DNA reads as TGTGCCAGCAGTTTCCCGGCTAGCGGGAGGGGAGAGACCCAGTACTTC. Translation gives CASSFPASGRGETQYF.

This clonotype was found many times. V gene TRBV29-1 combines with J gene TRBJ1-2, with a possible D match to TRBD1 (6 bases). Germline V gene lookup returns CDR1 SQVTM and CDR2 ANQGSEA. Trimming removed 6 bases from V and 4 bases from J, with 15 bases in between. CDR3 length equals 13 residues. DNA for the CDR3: TGCAGCGTCGTCCCGAGGGGGACCTATGGCTACACCTTC. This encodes CSVVPRGTYGYTF.

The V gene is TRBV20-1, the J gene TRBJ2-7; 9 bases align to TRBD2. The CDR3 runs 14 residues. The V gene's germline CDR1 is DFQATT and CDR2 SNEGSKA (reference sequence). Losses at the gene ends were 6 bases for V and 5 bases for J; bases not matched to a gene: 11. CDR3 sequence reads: CSATLGLAGNEQYF. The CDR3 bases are TGCAGTGCGACCCTCGGGCTAGCGGGAAACGAGCAGTACTTC.

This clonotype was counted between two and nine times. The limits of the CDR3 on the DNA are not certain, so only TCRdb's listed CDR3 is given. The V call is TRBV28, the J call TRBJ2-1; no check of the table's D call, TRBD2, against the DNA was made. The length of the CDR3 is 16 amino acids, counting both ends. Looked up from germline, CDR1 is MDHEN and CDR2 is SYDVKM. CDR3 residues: CASSSSGLVSGNEQFF.

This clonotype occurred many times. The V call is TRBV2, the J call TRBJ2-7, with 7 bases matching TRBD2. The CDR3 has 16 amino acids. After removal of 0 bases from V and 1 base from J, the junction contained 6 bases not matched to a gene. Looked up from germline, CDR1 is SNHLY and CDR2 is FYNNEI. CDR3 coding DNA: TGTGCCAGCAGTGAAGCACCCAAGCGGGGATCCTACGAGCAGTACTTC. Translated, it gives CASSEAPKRGSYEQYF. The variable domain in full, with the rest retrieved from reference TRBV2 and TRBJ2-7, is EPEVTQTPSHQVTQMGQEVILRCVPISNHLYFYWYRQILGQKVEFLVSFYNNEISEKSEIFDDQFSVERPDGSNFTLKIRSTKLEDSAMYFCASSEAPKRGSYEQYFGPGTRLTVT.

CDR3 DNA: TGTGCCAGCTCACCACCGGCAGGGGTGGTAGAGACCCAGTACTTC. Translated, it gives CASSPPAGVVETQYF. The chain is built from TRBV18 and TRBJ2-5; D is possibly TRBD1 (6 bases). Germline V CDR1 and CDR2: KGHSH, LQKENI. Trimming removed 0 bases at V and 4 bases at J, with 12 bases between. This CDR3 contains 15 residues.

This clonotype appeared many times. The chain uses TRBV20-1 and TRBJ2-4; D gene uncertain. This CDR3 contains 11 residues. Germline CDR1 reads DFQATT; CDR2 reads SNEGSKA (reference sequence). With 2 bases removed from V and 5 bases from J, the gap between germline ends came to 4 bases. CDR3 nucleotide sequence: TGCAGTGCTAGACCCGAAAACATTCAGTACTTC. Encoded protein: CSARPENIQYF.

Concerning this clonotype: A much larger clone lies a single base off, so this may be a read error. The CDR3 DNA reads TGCAGCGTCCTTGGGACCCCTTTTGGGCAGACCCAGTACTTC. Amino acid sequence: CSVLGTPFGQTQYF. The rearrangement joins TRBV29-1 to TRBJ2-5; D may match TRBD1 or TRBD2 (5 bases each). Trimming stripped 6 bases from V and 6 bases from J, with 20 bases between. CDR1 is SQVTM, CDR2 ANQGSEA, per germline. This CDR3 has 14 residues.

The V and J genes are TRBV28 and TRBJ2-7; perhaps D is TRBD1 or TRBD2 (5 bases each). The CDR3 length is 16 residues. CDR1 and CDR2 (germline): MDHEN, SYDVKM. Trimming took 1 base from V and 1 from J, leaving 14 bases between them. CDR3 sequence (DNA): TGTGCCAGCAGTTTATCCGGGGCCCAACTATCCTACGAGCAGTACTTC. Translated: CASSLSGAQLSYEQYF.

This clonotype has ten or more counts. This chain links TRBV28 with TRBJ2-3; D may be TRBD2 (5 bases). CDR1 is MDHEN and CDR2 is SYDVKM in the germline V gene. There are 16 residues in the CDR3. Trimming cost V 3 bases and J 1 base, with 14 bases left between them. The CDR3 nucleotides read TGTGCCAGCAGTTTTGAGGAGGCGACCGGCACAGATACGCAGTATTTT. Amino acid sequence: CASSFEEATGTDTQYF. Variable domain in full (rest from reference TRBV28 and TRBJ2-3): DVKVTQSSRYLVKRTGEKVFLECVQDMDHENMFWYRQDPGLGLRLIYFSYDVKMKEKGDIPEGYSVSREKKERFSLILESASTNQTSMYLCASSFEEATGTDTQYFGPGTRLTVL.

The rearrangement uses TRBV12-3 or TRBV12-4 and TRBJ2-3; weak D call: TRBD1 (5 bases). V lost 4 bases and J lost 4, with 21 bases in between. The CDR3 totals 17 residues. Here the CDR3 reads CASSWAQAGIGPDTQYF. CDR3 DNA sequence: TGTGCCAGCAGTTGGGCCCAAGCAGGGATAGGACCAGATACGCAGTATTTT.

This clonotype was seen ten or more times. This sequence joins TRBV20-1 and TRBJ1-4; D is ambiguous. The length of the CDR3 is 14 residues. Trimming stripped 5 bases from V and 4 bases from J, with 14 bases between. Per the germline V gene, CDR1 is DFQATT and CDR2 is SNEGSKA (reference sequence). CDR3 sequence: CSADATEFNEKLFF. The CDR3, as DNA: TGCAGTGCTGACGCCACAGAGTTTAATGAAAAACTGTTTTTT.

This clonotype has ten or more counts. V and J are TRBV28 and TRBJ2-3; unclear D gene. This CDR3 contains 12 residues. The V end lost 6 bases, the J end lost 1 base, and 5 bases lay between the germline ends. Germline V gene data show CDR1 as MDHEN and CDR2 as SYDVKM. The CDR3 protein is CASRARTDTQYF. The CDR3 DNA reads TGTGCCAGCAGGGCTCGCACAGATACGCAGTATTTT.

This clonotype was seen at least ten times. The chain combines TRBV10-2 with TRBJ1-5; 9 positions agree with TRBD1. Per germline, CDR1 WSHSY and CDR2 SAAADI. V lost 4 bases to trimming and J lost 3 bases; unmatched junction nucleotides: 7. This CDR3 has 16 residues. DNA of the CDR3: TGCGCCAGCAGTGCAGGGACAGGGAATCTCAATCAGCCCCAGCATTTT. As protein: CASSAGTGNLNQPQHF.

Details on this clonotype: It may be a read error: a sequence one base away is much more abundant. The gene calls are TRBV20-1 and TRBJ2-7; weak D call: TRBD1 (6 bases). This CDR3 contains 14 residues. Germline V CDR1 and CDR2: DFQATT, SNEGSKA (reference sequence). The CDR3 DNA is TGCTGTGCTAGGTCCGACAGGTACGACTACGAGCAGTACTTC. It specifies CCARSDRYDYEQYF.

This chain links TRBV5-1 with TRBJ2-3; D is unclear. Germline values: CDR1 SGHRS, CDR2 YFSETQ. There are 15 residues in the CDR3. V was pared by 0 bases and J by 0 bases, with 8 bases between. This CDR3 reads CASSLVVASTDTQYF. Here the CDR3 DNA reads TGCGCCAGCAGCTTGGTAGTAGCCAGCACAGATACGCAGTATTTT.

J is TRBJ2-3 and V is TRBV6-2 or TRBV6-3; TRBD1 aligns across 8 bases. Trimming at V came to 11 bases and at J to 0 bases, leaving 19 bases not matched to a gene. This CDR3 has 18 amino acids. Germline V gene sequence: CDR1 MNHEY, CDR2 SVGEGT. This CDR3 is CALSSGVFRGLSTDTQYF. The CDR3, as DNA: TGTGCCCTCAGTTCGGGAGTTTTCAGGGGGCTGAGCACAGATACGCAGTATTTT.

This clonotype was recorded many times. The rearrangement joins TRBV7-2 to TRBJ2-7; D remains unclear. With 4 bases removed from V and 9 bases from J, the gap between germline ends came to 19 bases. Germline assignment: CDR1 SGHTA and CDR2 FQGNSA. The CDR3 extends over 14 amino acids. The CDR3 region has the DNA TGTGCCAGCAGCTCAACCACACGGACCACTGGGCAGTACTTC. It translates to CASSSTTRTTGQYF.

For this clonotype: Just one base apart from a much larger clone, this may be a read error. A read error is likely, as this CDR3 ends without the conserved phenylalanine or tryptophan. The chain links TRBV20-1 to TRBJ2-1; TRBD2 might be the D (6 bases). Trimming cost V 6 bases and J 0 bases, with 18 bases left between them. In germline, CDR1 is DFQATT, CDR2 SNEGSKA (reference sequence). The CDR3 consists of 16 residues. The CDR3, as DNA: TGCAGTGCCATAGCGGTACTGGGCCCCTCCTACAATGAGCAGTTCTCC. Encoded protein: CSAIAVLGPSYNEQFS.